One sample yielded the 19 T cell receptor beta chains listed below, sequenced in a study of blood T cell repertoires in COVID-19 (TCRdb year 2020). The protocol used for the library was the immunoSEQ multiplex PCR assay. TCRdb re-hosts the immuneACCESS table, in-frame sequences only. Its copies lack some clones; in the studies checked, an unresolved V gene accounts for under half of them, and the cause for the rest is not known. The sample table lists under 150,000 clones, around 84% of them with a count of one. The ten largest account for around an eighth of the sample. The sample taken for sequencing was peripheral blood. The receptors were sampled from a human donor in a cohort sampled during active COVID-19.

On this clone itself: One end of the junction varies from germline; a read error may be responsible. This sequence joins TRBV6-5 and TRBJ1-5; no definite D call. The CDR3 contains 13 residues. Germline V gives CDR1 MNHEY, CDR2 SVGAGI. DNA for the CDR3: TGTGCCAGCAGTAACTCGCAGGAACAGCCCCAGCATTTT. Its protein is CASSNSQEQPQHF.

A few counts support this clone. This sequence joins TRBV27 and TRBJ2-5; D not certain. CDR1 is MNHEY, CDR2 SMNVEV, per germline (reference sequence). The germline V and J ends were trimmed by 0 bases and 0 bases, with 8 bases remaining between them. The CDR3 covers 15 residues. CDR3 in amino acids: CASSLSVSYQETQYF. The CDR3 DNA sequence: TGTGCCAGCAGTTTATCGGTTAGCTACCAAGAGACCCAGTACTTC.

The chain combines TRBV6-1 with TRBJ2-7, with 8 bases identical to TRBD2. Trimming cost V 2 bases and J 0 bases; bases outside gene matches: 6. Per the germline V gene, CDR1 is MNHNS and CDR2 is SASEGT. CDR3 length: 16 amino acids. Written as DNA, the CDR3 is TGTGCCAGCAGTGAACGGGGGGGGAGGAGCTCCTACGAGCAGTACTTC. Translated: CASSERGGRSSYEQYF.

The chain combines TRBV5-5 with TRBJ1-2; possible D gene TRBD1, 5 bases. V was clipped by 3 bases and J by 0 bases, with 12 bases between them. The CDR3 has 15 amino acids. Germline CDR1 reads SGHKS; CDR2 reads YYEKEE (reference sequence). This CDR3 is CASSWGPGANYGYTF. In DNA form, the CDR3 reads TGTGCCAGCAGCTGGGGTCCGGGGGCTAACTATGGCTACACCTTC.

This clone was detected a few times. The rearrangement links TRBV6-2 or TRBV6-3 to TRBJ2-7; D not resolved. The CDR3 contains 13 residues. The V and J ends lost 3 bases and 2 bases respectively, with 8 bases between them. Germline V lookup: CDR1 MNHEY, CDR2 SVGEGT. CDR3: CASSYEVAYEQYF. In DNA form, the CDR3 reads TGTGCCAGCAGTTATGAGGTCGCCTACGAGCAGTACTTC.

The J gene is TRBJ2-2, the V gene TRBV29-1; D is possibly TRBD1 (5 bases). The germline gives CDR1 SQVTM, CDR2 ANQGSEA. The CDR3 runs 11 residues. V was trimmed by 7 bases and J by 7 bases, leaving 10 bases between them. In DNA form, the CDR3 reads TGCAGCGGTAGGGGAAGCGGGGAGCTGTTTTTT. Its translation is CSGRGSGELFF.

The V gene is TRBV23-1, the J gene TRBJ1-5; D is perhaps TRBD1 (6 bases). TRBV23-1 is assigned to the ORF class and has an uncertain function. V was clipped by 1 base and J by 0 bases, with 10 bases between them. The CDR3 covers 16 residues. As DNA, the CDR3 is TGCGCCAGCAGTCAATGGACAGCTAATAGCAATCAGCCCCAGCATTTT. As protein: CASSQWTANSNQPQHF.

This clone was seen once. The chain recombines TRBV30 with TRBJ2-3; the D gene is possibly TRBD2 (6 bases). Germline CDR1 GTSNPN, CDR2 SVGIG (reference sequence). This CDR3 has 14 amino acids. Trimming took off 0 bases at V and 5 bases at J, with 12 bases between the two ends. CDR3 sequence reads: CAWSVSRGVDTQYF. Here the CDR3 DNA reads TGTGCCTGGAGTGTATCCCGCGGGGTAGATACGCAGTATTTT.

The chain is built from TRBV6-5 and TRBJ1-6; the D gene is possibly TRBD1 (5 bases). Germline CDR1 and CDR2: MNHEY and SVGAGI. V gave up 7 bases and J gave up 6 bases, with 16 bases separating them. CDR3 length equals 15 residues. CDR3 DNA: TGTGCCAGCAATTCAGGGTTCTATGGTAATTCACCCCTCCACTTT. As protein: CASNSGFYGNSPLHF.

The DNA of the CDR3 is TGTGCCAGCCGCAGGGAGGGCTATGGCTACACCTTC. It specifies CASRREGYGYTF. This chain joins TRBV7-3 and TRBJ1-2, with D tentatively TRBD1 (5 bases). Germline V lookup: CDR1 SGHTA, CDR2 FQGTGA. The ends were cut back, 8 bases at V and 4 bases at J, with 11 bases in the middle. The CDR3 totals 12 residues.

V is TRBV4-3 and J is TRBJ2-3; D may be TRBD2 (6 bases). Germline V CDR1 and CDR2: LGHNA, YSLEER. The V and J ends lost 0 bases and 2 bases respectively, with 27 bases between them. The CDR3 spans 21 residues. The CDR3 DNA reads TGCGCCAGCAGCCAAGATTACGGCCCCCCGGTATGGCGGGAACTCACAGATACGCAGTATTTT. Protein sequence: CASSQDYGPPVWRELTDTQYF.

The V gene is TRBV5-1, the J gene TRBJ1-3, with D possibly matching TRBD1 (5 bases). The ends were cut back, 0 bases at V and 0 bases at J, with 13 bases in the middle. The CDR3 consists of 17 residues. The germline gives CDR1 SGHRS, CDR2 YFSETQ. CDR3: CASSLGGAGRSGNTIYF. The CDR3 DNA sequence: TGCGCCAGCAGCTTGGGCGGGGCCGGACGCTCTGGAAACACCATATATTTT.

The chain links TRBV18 to TRBJ1-5; D unresolved. The ends were cut back, 2 bases at V and 2 bases at J, with 13 bases in the middle. Germline V lookup: CDR1 KGHSH, CDR2 LQKENI. The CDR3 covers 16 residues. CDR3 residues: CASSPTGERGNQPQHF. Written as DNA, the CDR3 is TGTGCCAGCTCACCAACCGGGGAAAGAGGCAATCAGCCCCAGCATTTT.

The CDR3 spells CARARALYSGANVLTF. The CDR3 bases are TGTGCCAGGGCCAGGGCCTTATACTCTGGGGCCAACGTCCTGACTTTC. V and J are TRBV6-7 and TRBJ2-6, with D tentatively TRBD1 (5 bases). TRBV6-7 falls under the ORF class, with uncertain function. The V and J ends lost 9 bases and 0 bases respectively, with 15 bases between them. CDR3 size: 16 residues.

The V gene is TRBV7-2, the J gene TRBJ2-3; D might be TRBD2 (7 bases). The CDR3 is 16 residues long. The germline CDR1 and CDR2 sequences are SGHTA and FQGNSA. Trimming shortened V by 5 bases and J by 5 bases, and 20 bases separated the two germline ends. The CDR3 DNA follows: TGTGCCAGCAGCCGGCGGAGGGGGGGCCAGGGAGATACGCAGTATTTT. Encoded protein: CASSRRRGGQGDTQYF. Based on the CDR3 plus reference TRBV7-2 and TRBJ2-3, the full variable domain is GAGVSQSPSNKVTEKGKDVELRCDPISGHTALYWYRQSLGQGLEFLIYFQGNSAPDKSGLPSDRFSAERTGGSVSTLTIQRTQQEDSAVYLCASSRRRGGQGDTQYFGPGTRLTVL.

The chain couples TRBV3-1 (or the pseudogene TRBV3-2) to TRBJ1-2; D possibly corresponds to TRBD1 (6 bases). V was clipped by 2 bases and J by 4 bases, with 14 bases between them. The germline gives CDR1 LGHDT, CDR2 YNNKEL (reference sequence). The CDR3 contains 15 residues. Here the CDR3 DNA reads TGTGCCAGCAGCCAATTGCAGGGGAAGCGCTATGGCTACACCTTC. Residues: CASSQLQGKRYGYTF.

The CDR3: CSVYWTGSDEQFF. CDR3 coding DNA: TGCAGCGTTTACTGGACAGGGAGCGATGAGCAGTTCTTC. This sequence joins TRBV29-1 and TRBJ2-1, with TRBD1 identical over 8 bases. The junction had 8 bases not matched to a gene; V was cut back by 5 bases and J by 8 bases. CDR1 SQVTM and CDR2 ANQGSEA come from the germline V gene. This CDR3 is built from 13 residues.

This chain links TRBV19 with TRBJ1-2; D unresolved. The V end lost 3 bases, the J end lost 5 bases, and 7 bases lay between the germline ends. CDR3 length: 12 residues. Looked up from germline, CDR1 is LNHDA and CDR2 is SQIVND (reference sequence). The DNA for the CDR3 is TGTGCCAGTAGTATGACGGGTTATGGCTACACCTTC. Its protein product is CASSMTGYGYTF.

Only one count was recorded for this clone. V gene TRBV6-5 combines with J gene TRBJ1-6; D perhaps matches TRBD1 (6 bases). Between the trimmed V and J ends, which lost 2 bases and 2 bases, there was a span of 7 bases. Germline assignment: CDR1 MNHEY and CDR2 SVGAGI. The CDR3 spans 15 residues. The DNA for the CDR3 is TGTGCCAGCAGTTACGGGGGCCCCTATAATTCACCCCTCCACTTT. The encoded protein is CASSYGGPYNSPLHF.